One and the same sample provided the 20 T cell receptor beta chains below, sequenced in a study of cytomegalovirus exposure and HLA in healthy donors. Primers included in the PCR were 60 Vbeta and 13 Jbeta primers. The assay was immunoSEQ multiplex PCR, and TCRdb's table has in-frame clones only and misses some. The sample shows more than 95,000 clones, about 15% of them seen only once. Sequencing was carried out using PBMCs. These receptor sequences come from a female donor in good health and CMV-seronegative.

This chain uses TRBV30 with TRBJ2-5, with 9 bases identical to TRBD1. V lost 2 bases, J lost 2 bases, and 3 bases stayed unmatched. From germline, CDR1 is GTSNPN and CDR2 SVGIG (reference sequence). The CDR3 length is 14 residues. CDR3 amino acids: CAWSTTGGQETQYF. The CDR3 DNA reads as TGTGCCTGGAGTACGACAGGGGGTCAAGAGACCCAGTACTTC.

The CDR3 spells CASSFLTGNAEAFF. CDR3 DNA sequence: TGTGCCAGCAGTTTCCTGACGGGAAACGCTGAAGCTTTCTTT. The gene calls are TRBV6-5 and TRBJ1-1; D gene uncertain. The germline CDR1 and CDR2 sequences are MNHEY and SVGAGI. The CDR3 runs to 14 residues. Trimming took 4 bases from V and 6 from J, leaving 15 bases between them.

This clone was seen only a few times. The rearrangement uses TRBV19 and TRBJ2-2, with a tentative D call TRBD2 (7 bases). The CDR3 runs to 13 residues. CDR1 LNHDA and CDR2 SQIVND come from the germline V gene (reference sequence). V dropped 11 bases and J dropped 4 bases, with 14 bases sitting between them. The CDR3 bases are TGTGCCGGGGGGGACATACCCACCGGGGAGCTGTTTTTT. Residues: CAGGDIPTGELFF.

This clone was observed a few times. Germline and junction disagree at one end, which may indicate a read error. This sequence joins TRBV7-7 and TRBJ2-5, with D perhaps TRBD1 (6 bases). The CDR3 is made up of 14 amino acids. Germline V gene sequence: CDR1 SSHAT, CDR2 FNYEAQ (reference sequence). CDR3 region: CASSPTGLKETQYF. The CDR3 DNA is TGTGCTAGCAGCCCAACAGGGTTGAAGGAGACCCAGTACTTC.

This chain links TRBV25-1 with TRBJ1-2, with a possible D match to TRBD1 (6 bases). The CDR3 sequence is 15 residues long. CDR1 MGHDK and CDR2 SYGVNS come from the germline V gene. V lost 5 bases to trimming and J lost 5 bases, with 18 bases between them. The CDR3 DNA follows: TGTGCCAGCAGTCCTAATGGGCAGGGGAAATATGGCTACACCTTC. Its protein product is CASSPNGQGKYGYTF.

The chain joins TRBV18 to TRBJ2-2, with 7 bases that match TRBD2. Germline values: CDR1 KGHSH, CDR2 LQKENI. This CDR3 comprises 16 residues. Trimming removed 2 bases from V and 2 bases from J; junction bases left unmatched: 5. This CDR3 is CASSPRSGNNTGELFF. The CDR3 DNA is TGTGCCAGCTCACCAAGGAGCGGGAACAACACCGGGGAGCTGTTTTTT. The full variable domain, with the rest looked up from reference TRBV18 and TRBJ2-2, is NAGVMQNPRHLVRRRGQEARLRCSPMKGHSHVYWYRQLPEEGLKFMVYLQKENIIDESGMPKERFSAEFPKEGPSILRIQQVVRGDSAAYFCASSPRSGNNTGELFFGEGSRLTVL.

This clone appeared a few times. The rearrangement uses TRBV18 and TRBJ2-7; possibly TRBD2 for D (5 bases). The CDR3 covers 14 residues. V dropped 3 bases and J dropped 6 bases, with 15 bases sitting between them. CDR1 KGHSH and CDR2 LQKENI come from the germline V gene. CDR3 DNA: TGTGCCAGCTCACCGGGGAGCCCCTATGGCGAGCAGTACTTC. Encoded protein: CASSPGSPYGEQYF.

This clone was seen only a few times. The V call is TRBV29-1, the J call TRBJ2-7; D is unresolved. The CDR3 sequence is 11 residues long. The germline V and J ends were trimmed by 2 bases and 4 bases, with 6 bases remaining between them. From germline, CDR1 is SQVTM and CDR2 ANQGSEA. CDR3 nucleotides: TGCAGCGTTGAAATAGCTTACGAGCAGTACTTC. Translated: CSVEIAYEQYF.

This chain uses TRBV7-6 with TRBJ2-3; D is uncertain. In germline, CDR1 is SGHVS, CDR2 FNYEAQ. CDR3 length: 14 residues. Trimming pared 4 bases from V and 6 bases from J, leaving 14 bases between. The CDR3 DNA follows: TGTGCCAGCAGCTGGAGCGCCCGAACTGATACGCAGTATTTT. Translated: CASSWSARTDTQYF.

The chain uses TRBV30 and TRBJ2-5; TRBD2 agrees at 8 bases. The CDR3 extends over 13 amino acids. Germline V gene sequence: CDR1 GTSNPN, CDR2 SVGIG (reference sequence). With 4 bases clipped from V and 4 bases from J, the junction kept 5 bases outside the gene matches. The CDR3 region is CAWTAGGLETQYF. DNA of the CDR3: TGTGCCTGGACCGCGGGGGGCCTAGAGACCCAGTACTTC.

V gene TRBV6-5 combines with J gene TRBJ2-7, with TRBD1 matching 7 bases. The V gene's germline CDR1 is MNHEY and CDR2 SVGAGI. CDR3 size: 12 residues. V was clipped by 4 bases and J by 5 bases; unmatched bases: 2. The DNA of the CDR3 is TGTGCCAGCAGTTCTACAGGGGACGAGCAGTACTTC. It is translated as CASSSTGDEQYF.

The chain uses TRBV4-3 and TRBJ2-1; 9 bases fit TRBD2. Losses at the gene ends were 1 base for V and 6 bases for J; bases not matched to a gene: 4. The CDR3 has 15 amino acids. Germline CDR1 and CDR2: LGHNA and YSLEER. The CDR3 spells CASSQVAGEPNEQFF. DNA for the CDR3: TGCGCCAGCAGCCAAGTAGCGGGGGAACCCAATGAGCAGTTCTTC.

The gene calls are TRBV9 and TRBJ2-1; tentative D call: TRBD2 (6 bases). The germline V and J ends were trimmed by 0 bases and 5 bases, with 9 bases remaining between them. Germline CDR1 is SGDLS and CDR2 is YYNGEE. The CDR3 covers 14 residues. The CDR3 region has the DNA TGTGCCAGCAGCGTAGTTACGGGGGACAATGAGCAGTTCTTC. This gives the protein CASSVVTGDNEQFF.

This chain connects TRBV28 to TRBJ1-1; D may be TRBD1 (5 bases). Per the germline V gene, CDR1 is MDHEN and CDR2 is SYDVKM. Trimming pared 2 bases from V and 0 bases from J, leaving 7 bases between. This CDR3 region has 14 residues. The CDR3 DNA sequence: TGTGCCAGCAGTTTAGTAGGGGTGAACACTGAAGCTTTCTTT. Translation: CASSLVGVNTEAFF. The variable domain in full, completed from reference TRBV28 and TRBJ1-1, reads DVKVTQSSRYLVKRTGEKVFLECVQDMDHENMFWYRQDPGLGLRLIYFSYDVKMKEKGDIPEGYSVSREKKERFSLILESASTNQTSMYLCASSLVGVNTEAFFGQGTRLTVV.

This clone was seen a handful of times. The chain combines TRBV28 with TRBJ2-2; 7 nucleotides align to TRBD2. V lost 1 base to trimming and J lost 4 bases; unmatched junction nucleotides: 6. Per germline, CDR1 MDHEN and CDR2 SYDVKM. This CDR3 has 16 amino acids. This CDR3 is CASSLSGGRSTGELFF. Written as DNA, the CDR3 is TGTGCCAGCAGTTTATCCGGCGGGAGAAGCACCGGGGAGCTGTTTTTT.

This clone showed up many times. The chain combines TRBV5-4 with TRBJ1-1, with D possibly being TRBD1 (5 bases). This CDR3 comprises 16 residues. CDR1 is SGHNT, CDR2 YYREEE, per germline (reference sequence). Trimming removed 0 bases from V and 0 bases from J, with 12 bases in between. The CDR3 loop reads CASSLGGEEMNTEAFF. Here the CDR3 DNA reads TGTGCCAGCAGCTTGGGAGGGGAGGAGATGAACACTGAAGCTTTCTTT.

This clone was observed a handful of times. This chain links TRBV2 with TRBJ2-2, with 12 bases identical to TRBD1. This CDR3 comprises 18 residues. The V segment lost 1 base and the J segment 3 bases; nucleotides outside the gene matches: 6. Germline V gene data show CDR1 as SNHLY and CDR2 as FYNNEI. The CDR3 coding sequence is TGTGCCAGCAGTGAAGTCTGGGGACAGGGGGCTGACACCGGGGAGCTGTTTTTT. This sequence encodes CASSEVWGQGADTGELFF.

Remarks on this clone: The identical CDR3 is also encoded by other nucleotide sequences in the sample. The chain employs TRBV28 and TRBJ1-2; 7 nucleotides match TRBD1. V was clipped by 4 bases and J by 4 bases; unmatched bases: 15. In germline, CDR1 is MDHEN, CDR2 SYDVKM. CDR3 length: 17 amino acids. The CDR3 protein is CASSSYRGEGKGYGYTF. The CDR3 bases are TGTGCCAGCAGTTCTTACAGGGGCGAGGGGAAAGGCTATGGCTACACCTTC.

This clone was found a few times. The chain links TRBV6-5 to TRBJ2-3; D perhaps matches TRBD2 (6 bases). This CDR3 is built from 13 residues. V lost 4 bases and J lost 2, with 7 bases in between. Germline CDR1 MNHEY, CDR2 SVGAGI. CDR3 sequence: CASSWGVTDTQYF. The DNA for the CDR3 is TGTGCCAGCAGTTGGGGGGTCACAGATACGCAGTATTTT.

The chain employs TRBV4-2 and TRBJ1-2, with 10 bases matching TRBD1. CDR3 length equals 15 residues. The germline V gene encodes CDR1 LGHNA and CDR2 YNFKEQ. Trimming at V came to 4 bases and at J to 2 bases, leaving 4 bases not matched to a gene. The DNA for the CDR3 is TGTGCCAGCAGCCGGACAGGGGGGACGAACTATGGCTACACCTTC. Its translation is CASSRTGGTNYGYTF.